Below are 22 T cell receptor beta chains sequenced from a single sample in a study of tumor-infiltrating lymphocytes in localized non-small cell lung cancer. Method: immunoSEQ multiplex PCR; TCRdb's copy keeps in-frame clones and lacks some. The table includes about 16,000 clones, around 41% detected once. The material sequenced was lung tumor tissue. The receptor source for this set is a human donor with non-small cell lung cancer.

The chain has TRBV5-1 and TRBJ1-6; D not resolved. CDR3 length equals 18 residues. The V and J ends lost 1 base and 0 bases respectively, with 14 bases between them. CDR1 and CDR2 (germline): SGHRS, YFSETQ. The DNA of the CDR3 is TGCGCCAGCAGCTTGAGCTCAGTTAAAAGCTCCTATAATTCACCCCTCCACTTT. This encodes CASSLSSVKSSYNSPLHF.

For the CDR3, the DNA is TGTGCCAGCAGTTCAGACACTGGAAACACCATATATTTT. The encoded protein is CASSSDTGNTIYF. The rearrangement joins TRBV6-6 to TRBJ1-3; D unclear. Trimming stripped 4 bases from V and 2 bases from J, with 6 bases between. Germline values: CDR1 MNHNY, CDR2 SVGAGI (reference sequence). The length of the CDR3 is 13 residues.

Notes on this clone: The junction does not match germline at one end; this may be a read error. The chain joins TRBV6-5 to TRBJ2-1; 8 nucleotides match TRBD1. Per germline, CDR1 MNHEY and CDR2 SVGAGI. The CDR3 consists of 15 residues. CDR3 protein: CASSYRQGAYSEQFF. CDR3 DNA: TGTGCCAGCAGTTACCGTCAGGGGGCCTACAGTGAGCAGTTCTTC.

The table lists this clone with a few counts. The chain carries TRBV6-4 and TRBJ1-4; TRBD1 might be the D (5 bases). Germline-derived CDR1 and CDR2 are MRHNA and SNTAGT. This CDR3 is built from 16 residues. V was shortened by 7 bases and J by 3 bases, with 18 bases between the two germline ends. The CDR3 reads CASKRGQGISNEKLFF. The CDR3 DNA is TGTGCCAGCAAGCGAGGGCAGGGAATATCTAATGAAAAACTGTTTTTT.

This clone has only a few counts. V gene TRBV28 combines with J gene TRBJ1-2; 7 bases line up with TRBD1. J gave up 8 bases and V 4 bases, and 16 bases lay outside the gene matches. The CDR3 has 16 residues. CDR1 and CDR2 (germline): MDHEN, SYDVKM. The CDR3 sequence: CASSWGQFAQPEGYTF. CDR3 coding DNA: TGTGCCAGCAGTTGGGGACAGTTCGCTCAGCCTGAGGGCTACACCTTC.

The chain employs TRBV7-3 and TRBJ2-7; tentatively, D is TRBD1 (5 bases). Trimming cost V 5 bases and J 2 bases, with 10 bases left between them. The CDR3 runs to 13 residues. The V gene's germline CDR1 is SGHTA and CDR2 FQGTGA. DNA of the CDR3: TGTGCCAGCAGCCCGGACACTACCTACGAGCAGTACTTC. It specifies CASSPDTTYEQYF. Together with reference TRBV7-3 and TRBJ2-7, the CDR3 gives the full variable domain: GAGVSQTPSNKVTEKGKYVELRCDPISGHTALYWYRQSLGQGPEFLIYFQGTGAADDSGLPNDRFFAVRPEGSVSTLKIQRTERGDSAVYLCASSPDTTYEQYFGPGTRLTVT.

The gene calls are TRBV5-1 and TRBJ2-3, with D tentatively TRBD2 (5 bases). CDR3 length equals 14 residues. Trimming shortened V by 1 base and J by 5 bases, and 11 bases separated the two germline ends. Looked up from germline, CDR1 is SGHRS and CDR2 is YFSETQ. CDR3 in DNA: TGCGCCAGCAGCTTGCTCCCTGGAGGAGATACGCAGTATTTT. Its protein product is CASSLLPGGDTQYF.

This clone was detected a few times. The gene calls are TRBV6-5 and TRBJ1-2; unclear D gene. Germline lookup yields CDR1 MNHEY and CDR2 SVGAGI. The V end lost 4 bases, the J end lost 3 bases, and 15 bases lay between the germline ends. The CDR3 totals 15 residues. CDR3 nucleotide sequence: TGTGCCAGCAGTTGGACTGGAGTGTTGGACTATGGCTACACCTTC. It translates to CASSWTGVLDYGYTF.

The chain carries TRBV7-8 and TRBJ2-1; TRBD2 matches 10 bases. With 5 bases clipped from V and 1 base from J, the junction kept 5 bases outside the gene matches. Germline CDR1 SGHVS, CDR2 FQNEAQ. The CDR3 is 16 amino acids. Here the CDR3 reads CASSRSSGGSYNEQFF. In DNA form, the CDR3 reads TGTGCCAGCAGCCGATCTAGCGGGGGATCCTACAATGAGCAGTTCTTC.

There are a few counts of this clone. The rearrangement links TRBV28 to TRBJ2-7, with 7 bases matching TRBD2. J lost 2 bases, V lost 3 bases, and 4 bases had no gene match. Looked up from germline, CDR1 is MDHEN and CDR2 is SYDVKM. The CDR3 is 14 residues long. Written as DNA, the CDR3 is TGTGCCAGCAGTTTTGGGGGGGGGACCTACGAGCAGTACTTC. This gives the protein CASSFGGGTYEQYF.

CDR3 sequence (DNA): TGTGCCAGCAGCCAAGGACTAGCGGCCCTCCAAGAGACCCAGTACTTC. This codes for CASSQGLAALQETQYF. The chain joins TRBV6-6 to TRBJ2-5; 10 bases align to TRBD2. Per the germline V gene, CDR1 is MNHNY and CDR2 is SVGAGI (reference sequence). This CDR3 region has 16 residues. Germline trimming cut 6 bases from V and 1 base from J; bases unmatched to any gene: 8.

The chain is built from TRBV5-1 and TRBJ2-7; 14 bases are shared with TRBD2. The CDR3 covers 15 residues. After removal of 4 bases from V and 2 bases from J, the junction contained 2 bases not matched to a gene. From germline, CDR1 is SGHRS and CDR2 YFSETQ. This chain's CDR3 is CASSPGLAGAYEQYF. In nucleotides, the CDR3 is TGCGCCAGCAGCCCGGGACTAGCGGGGGCCTACGAGCAGTACTTC.

The rearrangement links TRBV11-2 to TRBJ1-1, with D unclear. The V gene lost 1 base and the J gene lost 0 bases, with 9 bases spanning the gap. Germline V CDR1 and CDR2: SGHAT, FQNNGV. This CDR3 has 15 amino acids. CDR3 in amino acids: CASSLAPGMNTEAFF. Written as DNA, the CDR3 is TGTGCCAGCAGCTTAGCCCCAGGCATGAACACTGAAGCTTTCTTT.

This chain connects TRBV7-9 to TRBJ1-1, with D tentatively TRBD1 (5 bases). The CDR3 has 14 residues. V shed 2 bases and J shed 3 bases, with 10 bases lying between them. Per germline, CDR1 SEHNR and CDR2 FQNEAQ (reference sequence). The CDR3 sequence is CASSLPGIDTEAFF. The CDR3 region has the DNA TGTGCCAGCAGCTTACCAGGGATCGACACTGAAGCTTTCTTT.

The chain employs TRBV2 and TRBJ1-5, with 8 bases fitting TRBD1. V was clipped by 5 bases and J by 5 bases; unmatched bases: 5. Germline loops: CDR1 SNHLY, CDR2 FYNNEI. This CDR3 comprises 14 residues. The CDR3 nucleotides read TGTGCCAGCAGTACTCGGACAGGGTATCAGCCCCAGCATTTT. This encodes CASSTRTGYQPQHF.

This clone showed up just a few times. The rearrangement links TRBV7-9 to TRBJ1-2, with TRBD1 matching 7 bases. V was pared by 4 bases and J by 4 bases, with 9 bases of the junction left unmatched. The V gene's germline CDR1 is SEHNR and CDR2 FQNEAQ (reference sequence). This CDR3 spans 15 amino acids. This chain's CDR3 is CASSSLRQGTYGYTF. CDR3 bases: TGTGCCAGCAGCTCCCTCAGACAGGGAACCTATGGCTACACCTTC.

J is TRBJ2-1 and V is TRBV29-1, with 10 bases identical to TRBD1. The germline V gene has CDR1 SQVTM and CDR2 ANQGSEA. The CDR3 sequence is 14 residues long. V dropped 7 bases and J dropped 9; count of bases not matched to a gene: 12. The DNA of the CDR3 is TGCAGCGCCCGCCGGGACAGGGGATTATTTGAGCAGTTCTTC. Translation gives CSARRDRGLFEQFF.

This clone was seen a handful of times. The chain carries TRBV7-2 and TRBJ2-3, with TRBD1 identical over 8 bases. CDR1 and CDR2 from the germline V gene are SGHTA and FQGNSA. This CDR3 comprises 15 residues. Trimming cost V 5 bases and J 2 bases; bases outside gene matches: 6. CDR3 nucleotides: TGTGCCAGCAGCCGATTGACAGGGGTCACAGATACGCAGTATTTT. Translated, it gives CASSRLTGVTDTQYF.

This chain links TRBV28 with TRBJ2-7; possible D gene TRBD2, 6 bases. V was pared by 4 bases and J by 2 bases, with 15 bases between. Looked up from germline, CDR1 is MDHEN and CDR2 is SYDVKM. This CDR3 is built from 15 residues. The CDR3: CASSSTGGETYEQYF. CDR3 DNA sequence: TGTGCCAGCAGTTCAACGGGCGGGGAGACCTACGAGCAGTACTTC. Based on the CDR3 plus reference TRBV28 and TRBJ2-7, the full variable domain is DVKVTQSSRYLVKRTGEKVFLECVQDMDHENMFWYRQDPGLGLRLIYFSYDVKMKEKGDIPEGYSVSREKKERFSLILESASTNQTSMYLCASSSTGGETYEQYFGPGTRLTVT.

The chain combines TRBV5-4 with TRBJ2-7; D may be TRBD2 (6 bases). The CDR3 loop spans 15 amino acids. V dropped 0 bases and J dropped 2 bases, with 12 bases sitting between them. CDR1 and CDR2 (germline): SGHNT, YYREEE (reference sequence). CDR3 sequence (DNA): TGTGCCAGCAGCTTGGAGGCTAGCGTTCCCTACGAGCAGTACTTC. Amino acid sequence: CASSLEASVPYEQYF.

This chain joins TRBV2 and TRBJ2-1; D ambiguous. The germline gives CDR1 SNHLY, CDR2 FYNNEI. With 4 bases removed from V and 3 bases from J, the gap between germline ends came to 4 bases. The CDR3 is made up of 12 amino acids. CDR3 amino acids: CASSAIYNEQFF. The CDR3 DNA reads as TGTGCCAGCAGTGCAATCTACAATGAGCAGTTCTTC.

This clone was picked up a small number of times. J is TRBJ2-5 and V is TRBV5-1; D not certain. The V gene's germline CDR1 is SGHRS and CDR2 YFSETQ. CDR3 length: 13 amino acids. With 3 bases removed from V and 5 bases from J, the gap between germline ends came to 11 bases. The CDR3 DNA is TGCGCCAGCAGCTCGTCCGAATGGGAGACCCAGTACTTC. Translating it yields CASSSSEWETQYF.